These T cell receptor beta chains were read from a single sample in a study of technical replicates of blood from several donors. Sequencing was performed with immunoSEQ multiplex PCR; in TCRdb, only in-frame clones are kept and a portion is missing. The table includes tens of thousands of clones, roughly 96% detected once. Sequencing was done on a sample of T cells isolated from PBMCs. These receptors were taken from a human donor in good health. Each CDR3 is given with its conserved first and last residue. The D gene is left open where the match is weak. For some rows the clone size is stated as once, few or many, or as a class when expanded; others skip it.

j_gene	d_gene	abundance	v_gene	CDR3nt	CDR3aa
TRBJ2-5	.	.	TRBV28	TGTGCCAGCAGTTCATCACAGGGTACCTGGGAGACCCAGTACTTC	CASSSSQGTWETQYF
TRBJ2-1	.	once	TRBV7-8	TGTGCCAGCAGCTTAGTATACAATGAGCAGTTCTTC	CASSLVYNEQFF
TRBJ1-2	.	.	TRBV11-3	TGTGCCAGCAGCTTCCGGGAAGATGGCTACACCTTC	CASSFREDGYTF
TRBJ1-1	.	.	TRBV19	TGTGCCAGTAGTATAGTAGGCACGGGGAACACTGAAGCTTTCTTT	CASSIVGTGNTEAFF
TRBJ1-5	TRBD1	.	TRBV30	TGTGCCTGGGGGACAGTTAATAGCAATCAGCCCCAGCATTTT	CAWGTVNSNQPQHF
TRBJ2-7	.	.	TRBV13	TGTGCCAGCAGCCTCCGGTACCCTTACCAATACGAGCAGTACTTC	CASSLRYPYQYEQYF
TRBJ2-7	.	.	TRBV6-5	TGTGCCAGCACCAGCGACCGATCCTACGAGCAGTACTTC	CASTSDRSYEQYF
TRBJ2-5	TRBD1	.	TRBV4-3	TGCGCCAGCAGCCTCGTAGCGACCGGGACAGGGCTCGAGGAGACCCAGTACTTC	CASSLVATGTGLEETQYF
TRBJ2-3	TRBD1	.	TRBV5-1	TGCGCCAGCAGCAAACAGGGGACAGATACGCAGTATTTT	CASSKQGTDTQYF
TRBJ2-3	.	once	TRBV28	TGTGCCAGCAGTTTTTTACTGGGGCCAGATACGCAGTATTTT	CASSFLLGPDTQYF
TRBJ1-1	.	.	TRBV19	TGTGCCAGTAGTATAACCCGCGGTAGTACTGAAGCTTTCTTT	CASSITRGSTEAFF
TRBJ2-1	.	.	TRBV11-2	TGTGCCAGCAGCCCCGAGGGGGTATACAATGAGCAGTTCTTC	CASSPEGVYNEQFF
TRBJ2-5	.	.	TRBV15	TGTGCCACCAGCAGAGAGGGCCTGGAGACCCAGTACTTC	CATSREGLETQYF